This is a list of T cell receptor beta chains from one sample in a study of T-cell reconstitution after alpha-beta-depleted transplantation in children. TCRdb independently ran MiXCR on the PCR reads; one entry per CDR3 protein. The profile shows under 750,000 distinct CDR3 sequences, more than 20% of them singletons. The sample was PBMCs, mostly from graft donor cells, taken 360 days after TCRalphabeta/CD19-depleted stem cell transplant. The receptor source for this set is a boy less than two years old who had a stem cell transplant for acute myeloid leukemia, so the T cells may come from the graft donor. Each CDR3 is given with its conserved first and last residue. The D gene is left open where the match is weak. Part of the rows lack a size; the others show once, few, many or a class for expanded clones.

D gene,J gene,V gene,clone size,CDR3 DNA,CDR3 protein
NA,TRBJ2-5,TRBV29-1,many,TGCAGCGTTGAAGGGGACGGAATAGAGACCCAGTACTTC,CSVEGDGIETQYF
NA,TRBJ2-1,TRBV4-1,NA,TGCGCCAGCAGCCAAGAGGAGCTCTCGAGCTCCTACAATGAGCAGTTCTTC,CASSQEELSSSYNEQFF
NA,TRBJ2-1,TRBV18,NA,TGTGCCAGCTCACCACCAGGGCGTCCCGATATGGGTGAGCAGTTCTTC,CASSPPGRPDMGEQFF
NA,TRBJ1-6,TRBV25-1,few,TGTGCCAGCAGTGACGGGGGGATCGATTCACCCCTCCACTTT,CASSDGGIDSPLHF
TRBD2,TRBJ2-5,TRBV14,many,TGTGCCAGCAGCATAATAGCGGGGATGGAGACCCAGTACTTC,CASSIIAGMETQYF
NA,TRBJ2-6,TRBV4-1,few,TGCGCCAGCAGCGCACAGGGACCCTCTGGGGCCAACGTCCTGACTTTC,CASSAQGPSGANVLTF
NA,TRBJ1-1,TRBV4-3,many,TGCGCCAGCAAGCCGACAATCAACACTGAAGCTTTCTTT,CASKPTINTEAFF
NA,TRBJ1-2,TRBV5-7,NA,TGTGCCAGGAGCTTCGGGGGGGCCCAAGGCTACACCTTC,CARSFGGAQGYTF
NA,TRBJ1-1,TRBV6-5,NA,TGTGCCAGCAGTTACTTCCCTTTTGGGGCGCGGGGCACTGAAGCTTTCTTT,CASSYFPFGARGTEAFF
TRBD2,TRBJ2-1,TRBV6-1,few,TGTGCCAGCAGTAAGGGACTAGTCAATGAGCAGTTCTTC,CASSKGLVNEQFF
TRBD1,TRBJ2-7,TRBV7-9,many,TGTGCCAGCAGCTTCCGGGACAGGGGCTACGAGCAGTACTTC,CASSFRDRGYEQYF
TRBD1,TRBJ1-3,TRBV29-1,NA,TGCAGCGTTGAAGACACAGGGGGATACACCATATATTTT,CSVEDTGGYTIYF
NA,TRBJ2-3,TRBV12-3/TRBV12-4,NA,TGTGCCAGCGGGGGGATGCGGGATACGCAGTATTTT,CASGGMRDTQYF
NA,TRBJ1-1,TRBV29-1,many,TGCAGCGTTGAGTCCAGGTTGAACACTGAAGCTTTCTTT,CSVESRLNTEAFF
NA,TRBJ1-1,TRBV29-1,many,TGCAGCGTTACCCCGGGACTGAACACTGAAGCTTTCTTT,CSVTPGLNTEAFF
NA,TRBJ1-1,TRBV6-4,many,TGTGCCAGCAGTGACGTGGCCCTTTCCACTGAAGCTTTCTTT,CASSDVALSTEAFF
NA,TRBJ2-1,TRBV11-2,many,TGTGCCAGCAGCTATGATCAGAACAATGAGCAGTTCTTC,CASSYDQNNEQFF
NA,TRBJ2-4,TRBV20-1,NA,TGCAGTGCTAGGGCCACTCTAACTGGGGACATTCAGTACTTC,CSARATLTGDIQYF
NA,TRBJ1-1,TRBV29-1,NA,TGCAGCGCTAGCCTTAAAAGGACAGAAGCTTTCTTT,CSASLKRTEAFF
NA,TRBJ2-5,TRBV14,NA,TGTGCCAGCAGCCAAGACCCTGGACGGGGACAGACCCAGTACTTC,CASSQDPGRGQTQYF